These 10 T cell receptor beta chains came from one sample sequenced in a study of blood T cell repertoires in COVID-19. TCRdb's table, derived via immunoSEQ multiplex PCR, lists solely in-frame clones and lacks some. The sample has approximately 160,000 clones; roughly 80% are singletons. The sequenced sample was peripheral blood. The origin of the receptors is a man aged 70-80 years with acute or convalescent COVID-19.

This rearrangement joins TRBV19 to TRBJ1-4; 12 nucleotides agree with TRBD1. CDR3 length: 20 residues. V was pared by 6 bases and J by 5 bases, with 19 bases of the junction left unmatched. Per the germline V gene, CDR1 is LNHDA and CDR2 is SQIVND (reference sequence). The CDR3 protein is CASRTKTGQGATGGNEKLFF. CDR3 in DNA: TGTGCCAGTAGAACGAAGACGGGACAGGGGGCGACCGGAGGGAATGAAAAACTGTTTTTT.

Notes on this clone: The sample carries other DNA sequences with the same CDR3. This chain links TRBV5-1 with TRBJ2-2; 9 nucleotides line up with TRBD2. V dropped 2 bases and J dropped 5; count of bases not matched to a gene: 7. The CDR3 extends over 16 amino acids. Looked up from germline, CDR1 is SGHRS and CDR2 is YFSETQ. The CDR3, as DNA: TGCGCCAGCAGCTTCTCCGCGGGGGGGCAAACCGGGGAGCTGTTTTTT. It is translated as CASSFSAGGQTGELFF.

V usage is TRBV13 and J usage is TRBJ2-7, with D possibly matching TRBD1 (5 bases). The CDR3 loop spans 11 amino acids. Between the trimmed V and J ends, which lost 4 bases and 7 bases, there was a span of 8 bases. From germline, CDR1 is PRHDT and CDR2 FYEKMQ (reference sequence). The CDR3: CASSYKGEQYF. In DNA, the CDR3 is TGTGCCAGCAGCTATAAGGGGGAGCAGTACTTC.

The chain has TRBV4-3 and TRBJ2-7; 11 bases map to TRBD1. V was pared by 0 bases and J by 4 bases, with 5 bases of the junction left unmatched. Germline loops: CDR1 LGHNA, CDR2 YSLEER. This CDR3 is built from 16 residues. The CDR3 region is CASSQDRGQGGYEQYF. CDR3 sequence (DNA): TGCGCCAGCAGCCAAGATCGGGGACAGGGGGGGTACGAGCAGTACTTC.

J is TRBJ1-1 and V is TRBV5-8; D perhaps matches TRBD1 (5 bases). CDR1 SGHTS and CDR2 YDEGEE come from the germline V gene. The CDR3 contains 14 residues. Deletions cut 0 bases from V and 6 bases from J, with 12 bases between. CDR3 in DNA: TGTGCCAGCAGCTTGGACGTGGGGACTGCTGAAGCTTTCTTT. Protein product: CASSLDVGTAEAFF.

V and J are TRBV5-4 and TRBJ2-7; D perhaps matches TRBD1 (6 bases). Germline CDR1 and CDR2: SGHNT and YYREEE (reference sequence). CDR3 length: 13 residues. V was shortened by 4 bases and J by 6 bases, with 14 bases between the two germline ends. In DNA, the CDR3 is TGTGCCAGCAGCGCGGACAGTCCGGCCGAGCAGTACTTC. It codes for CASSADSPAEQYF.

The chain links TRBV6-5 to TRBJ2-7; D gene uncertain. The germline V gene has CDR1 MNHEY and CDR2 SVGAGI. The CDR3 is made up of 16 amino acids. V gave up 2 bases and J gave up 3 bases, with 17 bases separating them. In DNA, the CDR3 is TGTGCCAGCAGTTACACGAGTGCTCAAGCAAGCTACGAGCAGTACTTC. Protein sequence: CASSYTSAQASYEQYF.

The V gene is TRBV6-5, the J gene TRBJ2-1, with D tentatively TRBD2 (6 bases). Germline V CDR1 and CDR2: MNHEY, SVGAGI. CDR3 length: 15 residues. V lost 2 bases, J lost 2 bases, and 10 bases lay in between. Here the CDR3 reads CASSYVAAAYNEQFF. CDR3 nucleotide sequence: TGTGCCAGCAGTTACGTAGCGGCAGCCTACAATGAGCAGTTCTTC.

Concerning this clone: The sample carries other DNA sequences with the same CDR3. The CDR3 DNA sequence: TGCGCCAGCAGCTTGGCTCAGGGAACAGATACGCAGTATTTT. It encodes CASSLAQGTDTQYF. The chain joins TRBV5-1 to TRBJ2-3, with D possibly TRBD1 on 5 matching bases. This CDR3 region has 14 residues. Trimming shortened V by 0 bases and J by 3 bases, and 8 bases separated the two germline ends. Germline CDR1 and CDR2: SGHRS and YFSETQ.

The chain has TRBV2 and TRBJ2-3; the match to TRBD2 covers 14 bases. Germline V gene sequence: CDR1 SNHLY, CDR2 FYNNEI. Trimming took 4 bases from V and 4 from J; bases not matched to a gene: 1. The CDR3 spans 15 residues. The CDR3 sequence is CASSGLAGGADTQYF. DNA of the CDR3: TGTGCCAGCAGTGGACTAGCGGGGGGGGCAGATACGCAGTATTTT.